These 29 T cell receptor beta chains share one sample of origin, sequenced in a study of cytomegalovirus exposure and HLA in healthy donors. 13 Jbeta primers and 60 Vbeta primers were used for the PCR. Here immunoSEQ multiplex PCR was the method, and the copy in TCRdb shows in-frame clones only, minus some. The sample lists tens of thousands of clones, approximately 77% occurring once. Sequenced: PBMCs. The receptors were sampled from a man under 40 in good health and CMV-seronegative.

The rearrangement joins TRBV5-1 to TRBJ2-5, with TRBD1 as a possible D gene (6 bases). V was trimmed by 1 base and J by 3 bases, leaving 19 bases between them. The CDR3 totals 17 residues. The germline CDR1 and CDR2 sequences are SGHRS and YFSETQ. CDR3 residues: CASSLTNQWGQEETQYF. The DNA for the CDR3 is TGCGCCAGCAGCTTGACCAATCAGTGGGGACAAGAAGAGACCCAGTACTTC.

This clone was detected a few times. The rearrangement links TRBV6-6 to TRBJ1-2; 7 bases line up with TRBD1. V shed 7 bases, J shed 7 bases, and the junction held 9 bases outside the gene matches. Looked up from germline, CDR1 is MNHNY and CDR2 is SVGAGI (reference sequence). CDR3 length: 13 amino acids. The CDR3 sequence is CASTATGFTGYTF. The CDR3 region has the DNA TGTGCCAGCACCGCGACAGGGTTCACTGGCTACACCTTC.

This clone has only a few counts. J is TRBJ2-1 and V is TRBV14; 7 bases align to TRBD2. CDR1 is SGHDN and CDR2 is FVKESK in the germline V gene. The CDR3 has 16 residues. J gave up 5 bases and V 3 bases, and 10 bases lay outside the gene matches. The CDR3 DNA is TGTGCCAGCAGCCAGGGAGCGGGGAGGATGGACAATGAGCAGTTCTTC. Its translation is CASSQGAGRMDNEQFF.

The chain carries TRBV5-1 and TRBJ2-3, with D perhaps TRBD1 or TRBD2 (6 bases each). The CDR3 is 16 amino acids. V lost 9 bases and J lost 0, with 20 bases in between. Per the germline V gene, CDR1 is SGHRS and CDR2 is YFSETQ. The CDR3 coding sequence is TGCGCCACCAGGACAGAACCCAGCGGGAGCACAGATACGCAGTATTTT. Residues: CATRTEPSGSTDTQYF.

Only a few counts were recorded for this clone. The V gene is TRBV7-6, the J gene TRBJ2-6; no reliable D call. Germline values: CDR1 SGHVS, CDR2 FNYEAQ. Trimming took off 5 bases at V and 2 bases at J, with 10 bases between the two ends. The CDR3 is 15 amino acids. CDR3 bases: TGTGCCAGCAGCCCTCCCCCCGCTGGGGCCAACGTCCTGACTTTC. Translation gives CASSPPPAGANVLTF.

The chain has TRBV7-9 and TRBJ1-1; 9 nucleotides agree with TRBD1. Germline V CDR1 and CDR2: SEHNR, FQNEAQ (reference sequence). CDR3 length: 15 residues. V lost 6 bases and J lost 3; bases outside the gene matches: 8. This chain's CDR3 is CASSQQGAVDTEAFF. CDR3 nucleotide sequence: TGTGCCAGCAGTCAACAGGGGGCTGTTGACACTGAAGCTTTCTTT.

The chain recombines TRBV5-1 with TRBJ2-1; possible D gene TRBD1, 6 bases. The CDR3 has 17 amino acids. V gave up 5 bases and J gave up 7 bases, with 25 bases separating them. CDR1 is SGHRS, CDR2 YFSETQ, per germline. The CDR3 is CASSLVPPGQGENEQFF. CDR3 bases: TGCGCCAGCAGTCTTGTCCCCCCGGGACAAGGTGAGAATGAGCAGTTCTTC. Filled out from reference TRBV5-1 and TRBJ2-1, the complete variable domain reads KAGVTQTPRYLIKTRGQQVTLSCSPISGHRSVSWYQQTPGQGLQFLFEYFSETQRNKGNFPGRFSGRQFSNSRSEMNVSTLELGDSALYLCASSLVPPGQGENEQFFGPGTRLTVL.

The rearrangement joins TRBV28 to TRBJ1-6, with D possibly TRBD1 on 6 matching bases. The CDR3 extends over 18 amino acids. In germline, CDR1 is MDHEN, CDR2 SYDVKM. The ends were cut back, 5 bases at V and 0 bases at J, with 17 bases in the middle. The chain's CDR3 is CASSPQDSYSSYNSPLHF. CDR3 in DNA: TGTGCCAGCAGTCCCCAGGACAGCTATAGCTCCTATAATTCACCCCTCCACTTT.

In regard to this clone: The germline gene is not matched at one end of the junction; a read error may be the cause. The J gene is TRBJ1-6, the V gene TRBV6-6, with no clear D. CDR3 length equals 14 residues. CDR1 is MNHNY, CDR2 SVGAGI, per germline (reference sequence). Here the CDR3 DNA reads TGTGCCAGCAGTGATCAGGTCTATAATTCACCCCTCCGCTTT. It translates to CASSDQVYNSPLRF.

CDR3 protein: CSVVSGVSYNEQFF. The DNA of the CDR3 is TGCAGCGTCGTTAGCGGGGTCTCCTACAATGAGCAGTTCTTC. The V gene is TRBV29-1, the J gene TRBJ2-1, with TRBD2 matching 8 bases. V was pared by 6 bases and J by 0 bases, with 4 bases of the junction left unmatched. The CDR3 totals 14 residues. CDR1 SQVTM and CDR2 ANQGSEA come from the germline V gene.

The V gene is TRBV7-6, the J gene TRBJ2-3; TRBD2 matches at 7 bases. The CDR3 length is 17 residues. CDR1 and CDR2 (germline): SGHVS, FNYEAQ. With 1 base clipped from V and 4 bases from J, the junction kept 11 bases outside the gene matches. The CDR3 sequence: CASSLVSSVGRADTQYF. CDR3 nucleotide sequence: TGTGCCAGCAGCTTAGTCTCTAGCGTGGGGAGGGCAGATACGCAGTATTTT.

This chain joins TRBV29-1 and TRBJ1-1; D is unresolved. From germline, CDR1 is SQVTM and CDR2 ANQGSEA. The CDR3 totals 11 residues. The V end lost 5 bases, the J end lost 2 bases, and 6 bases lay between the germline ends. The CDR3 sequence: CSVTTNTEAFF. The CDR3 DNA sequence: TGCAGCGTTACAACCAACACTGAAGCTTTCTTT.

This chain joins TRBV5-1 and TRBJ2-3; D might be TRBD1 (6 bases). This CDR3 region has 16 residues. V was clipped by 0 bases and J by 0 bases, with 11 bases between them. From germline, CDR1 is SGHRS and CDR2 YFSETQ. CDR3 coding DNA: TGCGCCAGCAGCTTGGACGGACAGTATAGCACAGATACGCAGTATTTT. Its translation is CASSLDGQYSTDTQYF.

This clone was counted once. CDR3 residues: CASSLSGTSGSNEQFF. The CDR3, as DNA: TGTGCCAGCAGTTTATCCGGGACTAGCGGGAGCAATGAGCAGTTCTTC. The chain couples TRBV28 to TRBJ2-1; 14 bases align to TRBD2. The CDR3 extends over 16 amino acids. Germline CDR1 MDHEN, CDR2 SYDVKM. J was trimmed by 6 bases and V by 1 base; bases with no gene match: 2.

This clone has only one observation. V is TRBV5-1 and J is TRBJ2-2; weak D call: TRBD2 (6 bases). The V gene lost 7 bases and the J gene lost 8 bases, with 9 bases spanning the gap. Germline CDR1 SGHRS, CDR2 YFSETQ. The CDR3 runs to 11 residues. This CDR3 is CASRDSGELFF. The CDR3, as DNA: TGCGCCAGCCGGGACTCTGGGGAGCTGTTTTTT.

The rearrangement uses TRBV2 and TRBJ2-7, with a possible D match to TRBD2 (5 bases). CDR1 is SNHLY and CDR2 is FYNNEI in the germline V gene. CDR3 length: 16 amino acids. The V gene lost 6 bases and the J gene lost 3 bases, with 21 bases spanning the gap. The CDR3, as DNA: TGTGCCAGCAGCCTAACCCCTAGGACCGACTACTACGAGCAGTACTTC. It yields the protein CASSLTPRTDYYEQYF.

This clone was picked up a small number of times. The V and J genes are TRBV9 and TRBJ1-5; D remains ambiguous. Germline loops: CDR1 SGDLS, CDR2 YYNGEE. V was cut by 7 bases and J by 3 bases, with 2 bases left in between. This CDR3 has 10 amino acids. CDR3 sequence: CASLNQPQHF. The CDR3 bases are TGTGCCAGCCTCAATCAGCCCCAGCATTTT.

A remark on this clone: The same CDR3 is also encoded by other DNA sequences in this sample. The chain employs TRBV30 and TRBJ1-4, with D possibly TRBD1 on 5 matching bases. Looked up from germline, CDR1 is GTSNPN and CDR2 is SVGIG (reference sequence). Trimming took off 2 bases at V and 4 bases at J, with 14 bases between the two ends. The CDR3 is 15 residues long. CDR3 nucleotide sequence: TGTGCCTGGAGTCGAAAGCAGGGAGGTAATGAAAAACTGTTTTTT. Its protein product is CAWSRKQGGNEKLFF.

Only a few counts were recorded for this clone. The V and J genes are TRBV5-1 and TRBJ1-5, with D possibly matching TRBD1 (5 bases). Trimming pared 0 bases from V and 7 bases from J, leaving 8 bases between. CDR3 length: 13 residues. Germline-derived CDR1 and CDR2 are SGHRS and YFSETQ. The CDR3 DNA reads TGCGCCAGCAGCTTGGAAGGGGAACAGCCCCAGCATTTT. It translates to CASSLEGEQPQHF.

The genes are TRBV5-1 and TRBJ2-1; 9 bases match TRBD1. V dropped 4 bases and J dropped 4; count of bases not matched to a gene: 9. The V gene's germline CDR1 is SGHRS and CDR2 YFSETQ. CDR3 length: 16 residues. DNA of the CDR3: TGCGCCAGCAGCCGGGGCGACAGGGGGGGTTACAATGAGCAGTTCTTC. Protein: CASSRGDRGGYNEQFF.

This clone appeared a few times. The chain couples TRBV29-1 to TRBJ1-1; perhaps TRBD1 as D (5 bases). Germline-derived CDR1 and CDR2 are SQVTM and ANQGSEA. The CDR3 loop spans 12 amino acids. The ends were cut back, 7 bases at V and 5 bases at J, with 14 bases in the middle. CDR3 nucleotides: TGCAGCGGCGAGAGGGGAGGAACTGAAGCTTTCTTT. Protein: CSGERGGTEAFF.

The chain recombines TRBV5-1 with TRBJ2-7; tentatively, D is TRBD2 (5 bases). Trimming pared 0 bases from V and 3 bases from J, leaving 13 bases between. Germline-derived CDR1 and CDR2 are SGHRS and YFSETQ. This CDR3 region has 15 residues. The CDR3 sequence: CASSLGAEAGYEQYF. The CDR3 coding sequence is TGCGCCAGCAGCTTGGGGGCGGAGGCGGGCTACGAGCAGTACTTC.

This clone appeared once. This rearrangement joins TRBV18 to TRBJ1-1; the match to TRBD1 covers 10 bases. The V gene's germline CDR1 is KGHSH and CDR2 LQKENI. The V segment lost 0 bases and the J segment 5 bases; nucleotides outside the gene matches: 3. There are 15 residues in the CDR3. The CDR3 nucleotides are TGTGCCAGCTCACCACCGGGACAGGGGTGGACTGAAGCTTTCTTT. It encodes CASSPPGQGWTEAFF.

The chain recombines TRBV25-1 with TRBJ1-3; D may be TRBD1 (6 bases). The CDR3 has 15 residues. Germline CDR1 is MGHDK and CDR2 is SYGVNS. Deletions cut 3 bases from V and 4 bases from J, with 13 bases between. The CDR3 protein is CASSDTGLTGNTIYF. The CDR3 region has the DNA TGTGCCAGCAGTGACACAGGGCTTACCGGAAACACCATATATTTT.

V and J are TRBV4-1 and TRBJ1-4; no clear D. CDR1 MGHRA and CDR2 YSYEKL come from the germline V gene. Trimming took off 2 bases at V and 7 bases at J, with 14 bases between the two ends. The CDR3 length is 15 residues. CDR3 nucleotide sequence: TGCGCCAGCAGCCAAACGGGAGGGAGGACTGAAAAACTGTTTTTT. Translated, it gives CASSQTGGRTEKLFF.

The CDR3 region has the DNA TGTGCCAGCGAACCTCAGGACACCTACGAGCAGTACTTC. Its translation is CASEPQDTYEQYF. The V gene is TRBV6-1, the J gene TRBJ2-7, with D perhaps TRBD1 (5 bases). The germline V gene has CDR1 MNHNS and CDR2 SASEGT. This CDR3 is 13 amino acids long. V was cut by 8 bases and J by 2 bases, with 13 bases left in between.

V gene TRBV9 combines with J gene TRBJ2-1, with D possibly TRBD2 on 6 matching bases. In germline, CDR1 is SGDLS, CDR2 YYNGEE. V lost 2 bases and J 1 base, leaving 10 bases between the germline ends. The CDR3 length is 15 residues. The CDR3 sequence: CASSVRGASYNEQFF. DNA for the CDR3: TGTGCCAGCAGCGTCCGCGGGGCATCCTACAATGAGCAGTTCTTC.

This clone was recorded a few times. The chain uses TRBV6-6 and TRBJ2-2; D uncertain. The CDR3 has 12 residues. CDR1 and CDR2 (germline): MNHNY, SVGAGI (reference sequence). The V gene lost 6 bases and the J gene lost 4 bases, with 6 bases spanning the gap. CDR3 region: CASRLPTGELFF. CDR3 in DNA: TGTGCCAGCAGACTTCCCACCGGGGAGCTGTTTTTT.

V is TRBV6-5 and J is TRBJ1-2; 7 bases are shared with TRBD1. The length of the CDR3 is 14 residues. The trim removed 4 bases at V and 4 bases at J, leaving 6 bases unmatched. Germline CDR1 is MNHEY and CDR2 is SVGAGI. The CDR3 DNA sequence: TGTGCCAGCAGTTCACCGGGACAGAGCTATGGCTACACCTTC. Translating it yields CASSSPGQSYGYTF.